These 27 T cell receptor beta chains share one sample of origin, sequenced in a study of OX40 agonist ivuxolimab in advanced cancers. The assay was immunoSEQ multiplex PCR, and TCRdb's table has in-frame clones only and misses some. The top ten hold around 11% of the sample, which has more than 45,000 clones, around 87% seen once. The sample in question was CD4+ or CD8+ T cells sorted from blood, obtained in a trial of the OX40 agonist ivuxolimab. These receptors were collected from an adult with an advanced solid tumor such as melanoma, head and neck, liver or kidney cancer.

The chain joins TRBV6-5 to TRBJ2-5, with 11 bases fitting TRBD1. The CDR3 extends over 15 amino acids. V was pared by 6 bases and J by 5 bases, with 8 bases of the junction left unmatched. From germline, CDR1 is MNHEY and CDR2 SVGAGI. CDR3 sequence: CASSRRDRGRETQYF. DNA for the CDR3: TGTGCCAGCAGCCGCCGGGACAGGGGGAGGGAGACCCAGTACTTC.

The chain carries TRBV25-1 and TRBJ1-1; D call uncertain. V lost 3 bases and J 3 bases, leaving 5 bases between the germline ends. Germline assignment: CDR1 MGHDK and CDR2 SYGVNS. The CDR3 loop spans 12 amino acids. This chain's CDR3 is CASSEGYTEAFF. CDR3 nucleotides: TGTGCCAGCAGTGAGGGTTACACTGAAGCTTTCTTT.

This chain's CDR3 is CASSSRDRGPRGGYTF. As DNA, the CDR3 is TGTGCCAGCAGCTCTAGGGACAGGGGACCCCGAGGTGGCTACACCTTC. The V gene is TRBV7-9, the J gene TRBJ1-2; 10 nucleotides match TRBD1. J lost 7 bases, V lost 4 bases, and 12 bases had no gene match. Germline V CDR1 and CDR2: SEHNR, FQNEAQ (reference sequence). The CDR3 sequence is 16 residues long.

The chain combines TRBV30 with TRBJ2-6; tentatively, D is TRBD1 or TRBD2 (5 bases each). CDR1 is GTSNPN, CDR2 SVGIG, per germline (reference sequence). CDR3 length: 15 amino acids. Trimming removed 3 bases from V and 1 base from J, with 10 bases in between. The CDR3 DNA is TGTGCCTGGAGCCCGGGACGGTCTGGGGCCAACGTCCTGACTTTC. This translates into CAWSPGRSGANVLTF.

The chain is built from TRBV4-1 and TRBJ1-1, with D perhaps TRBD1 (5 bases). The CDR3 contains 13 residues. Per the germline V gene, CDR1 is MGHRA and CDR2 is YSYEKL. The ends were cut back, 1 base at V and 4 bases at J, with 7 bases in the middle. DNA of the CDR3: TGCGCCAGCAGCCAAGGGAGGGGCACTGAAGCTTTCTTT. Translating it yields CASSQGRGTEAFF.

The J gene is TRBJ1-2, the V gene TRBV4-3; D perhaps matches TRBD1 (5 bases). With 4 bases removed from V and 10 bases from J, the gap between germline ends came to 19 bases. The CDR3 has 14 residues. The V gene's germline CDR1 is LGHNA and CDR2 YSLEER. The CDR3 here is CASSPRLGVVDYTF. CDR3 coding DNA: TGCGCCAGCAGCCCAAGATTAGGGGTCGTAGACTACACCTTC.

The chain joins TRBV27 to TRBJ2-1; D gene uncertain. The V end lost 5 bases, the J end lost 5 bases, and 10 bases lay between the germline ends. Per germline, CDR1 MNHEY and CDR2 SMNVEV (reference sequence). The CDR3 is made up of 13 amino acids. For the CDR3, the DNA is TGTGCCAGCAGTCAGAGGCGCAACAATGAGCAGTTCTTC. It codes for CASSQRRNNEQFF.

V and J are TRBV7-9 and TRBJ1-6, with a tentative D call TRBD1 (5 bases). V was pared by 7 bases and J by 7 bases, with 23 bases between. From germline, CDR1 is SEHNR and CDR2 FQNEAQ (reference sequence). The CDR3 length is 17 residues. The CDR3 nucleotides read TGTGCCAGCAACCTTTCCCCGGGGCCAGAATTAAATTCACCCCTCCACTTT. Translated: CASNLSPGPELNSPLHF.

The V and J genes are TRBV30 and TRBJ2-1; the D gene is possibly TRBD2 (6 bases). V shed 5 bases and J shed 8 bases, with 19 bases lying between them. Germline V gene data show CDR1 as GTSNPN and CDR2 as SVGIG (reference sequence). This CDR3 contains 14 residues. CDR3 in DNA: TGTGCCTGGGTCGCGGCGGGAAGGGGCCATGAGCAGTTCTTC. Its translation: CAWVAAGRGHEQFF. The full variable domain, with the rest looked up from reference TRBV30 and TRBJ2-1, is SQTIHQWPATLVQPVGSPLSLECTVEGTSNPNLYWYRQAAGRGLQLLFYSVGIGQISSEVPQNLSASRPQDRQFILSSKKLLLSDSGFYLCAWVAAGRGHEQFFGPGTRLTVL.

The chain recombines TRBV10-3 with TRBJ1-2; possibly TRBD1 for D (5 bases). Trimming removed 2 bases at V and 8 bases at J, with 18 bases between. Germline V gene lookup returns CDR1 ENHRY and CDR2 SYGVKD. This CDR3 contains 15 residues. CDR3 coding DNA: TGTGCCATCAGTGAGCCGCTCTCAGGGCGGGGAGGCTACACCTTC. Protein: CAISEPLSGRGGYTF.

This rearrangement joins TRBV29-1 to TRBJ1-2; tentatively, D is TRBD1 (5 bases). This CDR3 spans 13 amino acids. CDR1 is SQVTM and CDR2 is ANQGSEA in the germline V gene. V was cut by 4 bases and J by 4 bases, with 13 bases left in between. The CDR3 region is CSVGRGIGYGYTF. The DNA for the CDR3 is TGCAGCGTTGGACGGGGCATTGGCTATGGCTACACCTTC. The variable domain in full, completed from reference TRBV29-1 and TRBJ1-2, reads SAVISQKPSRDICQRGTSLTIQCQVDSQVTMMFWYRQQPGQSLTLIATANQGSEATYESGFVIDKFPISRPNLTFSTLTVSNMSPEDSSIYLCSVGRGIGYGYTFGSGTRLTVV.

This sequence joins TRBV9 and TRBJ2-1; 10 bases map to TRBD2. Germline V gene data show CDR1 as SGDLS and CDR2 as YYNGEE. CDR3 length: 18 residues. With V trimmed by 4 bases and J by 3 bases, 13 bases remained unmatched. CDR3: CASSPLPGTSALYNEQFF. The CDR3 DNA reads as TGTGCCAGCAGCCCCCTTCCCGGGACTAGCGCCCTCTACAATGAGCAGTTCTTC.

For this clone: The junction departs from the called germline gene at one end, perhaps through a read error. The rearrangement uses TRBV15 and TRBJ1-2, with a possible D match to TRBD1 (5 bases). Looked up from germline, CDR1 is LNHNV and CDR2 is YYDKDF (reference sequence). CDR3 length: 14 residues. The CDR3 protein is CAASRDGGARGYTF. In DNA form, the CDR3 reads TGTGCCGCCAGCAGAGATGGCGGGGCTCGTGGCTACACCTTC.

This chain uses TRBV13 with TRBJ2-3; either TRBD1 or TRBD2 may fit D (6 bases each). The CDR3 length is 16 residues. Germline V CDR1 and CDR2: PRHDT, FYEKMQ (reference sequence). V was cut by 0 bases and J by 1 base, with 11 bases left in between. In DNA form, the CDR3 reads TGTGCCAGCAGCTTAGGGGAGGGGGGCCGCACAGATACGCAGTATTTT. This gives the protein CASSLGEGGRTDTQYF.

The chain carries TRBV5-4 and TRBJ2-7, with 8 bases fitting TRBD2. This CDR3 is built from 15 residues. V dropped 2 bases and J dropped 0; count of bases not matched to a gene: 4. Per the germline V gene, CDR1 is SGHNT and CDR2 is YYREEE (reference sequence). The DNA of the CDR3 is TGTGCCAGCAGCTTTAGGAGCGGGAGCTCCTACGAGCAGTACTTC. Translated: CASSFRSGSSYEQYF.

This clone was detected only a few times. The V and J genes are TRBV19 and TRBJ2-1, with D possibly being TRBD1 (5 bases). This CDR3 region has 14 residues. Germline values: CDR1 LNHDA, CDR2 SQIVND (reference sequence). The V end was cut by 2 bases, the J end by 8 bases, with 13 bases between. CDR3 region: CASSISSGFHEQFF. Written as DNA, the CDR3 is TGTGCCAGTAGTATATCTTCAGGGTTCCATGAGCAGTTCTTC.

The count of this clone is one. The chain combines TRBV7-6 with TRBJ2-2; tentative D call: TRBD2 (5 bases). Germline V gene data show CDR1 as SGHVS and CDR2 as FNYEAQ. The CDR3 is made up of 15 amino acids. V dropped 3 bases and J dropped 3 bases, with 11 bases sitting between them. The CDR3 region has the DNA TGTGCCAGCAGCTTGTGGACTGGGTACACCGGGGAGCTGTTTTTT. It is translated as CASSLWTGYTGELFF.

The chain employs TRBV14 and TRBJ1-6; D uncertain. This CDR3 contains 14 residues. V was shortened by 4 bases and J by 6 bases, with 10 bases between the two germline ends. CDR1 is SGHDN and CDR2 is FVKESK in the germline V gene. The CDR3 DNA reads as TGTGCCAGCAGCCCTCGCTTCTTTAATTCACCCCTCCACTTT. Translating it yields CASSPRFFNSPLHF.

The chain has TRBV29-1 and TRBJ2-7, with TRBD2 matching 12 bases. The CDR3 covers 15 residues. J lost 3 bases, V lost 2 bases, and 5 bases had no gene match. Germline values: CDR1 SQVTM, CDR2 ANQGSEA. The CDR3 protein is CSVEPRLAGDYEQYF. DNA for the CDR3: TGCAGCGTTGAACCGAGACTAGCGGGAGACTACGAGCAGTACTTC.

In DNA, the CDR3 is TGTGCCAGCAGCCAGGGGGCTGACGAAAAACTGTTTTTT. Its translation is CASSQGADEKLFF. J is TRBJ1-4 and V is TRBV5-6; TRBD1 matches at 8 bases. Trimming took 4 bases from V and 8 from J; bases not matched to a gene: 4. Germline loops: CDR1 SGHDT, CDR2 YYEEEE. The CDR3 is made up of 13 amino acids.

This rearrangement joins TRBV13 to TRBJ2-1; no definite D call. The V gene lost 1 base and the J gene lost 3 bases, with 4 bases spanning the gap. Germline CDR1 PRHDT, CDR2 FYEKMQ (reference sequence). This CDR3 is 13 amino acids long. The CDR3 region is CASSLDDYNEQFF. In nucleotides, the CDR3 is TGTGCCAGCAGCTTAGACGACTACAATGAGCAGTTCTTC.

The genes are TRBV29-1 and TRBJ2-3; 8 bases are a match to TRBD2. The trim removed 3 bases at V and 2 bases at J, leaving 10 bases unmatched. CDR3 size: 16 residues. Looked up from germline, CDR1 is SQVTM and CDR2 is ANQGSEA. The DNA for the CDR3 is TGCAGCGTTGATGGACTTGCGCGGGGGGCCACAGATACGCAGTATTTT. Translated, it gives CSVDGLARGATDTQYF.

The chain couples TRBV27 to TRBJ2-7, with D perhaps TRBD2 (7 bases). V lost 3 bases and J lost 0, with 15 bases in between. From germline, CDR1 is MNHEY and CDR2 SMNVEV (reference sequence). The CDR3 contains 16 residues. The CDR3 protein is CASSLAGATSSYEQYF. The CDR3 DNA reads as TGTGCCAGCAGTTTGGCGGGGGCGACGAGCTCCTACGAGCAGTACTTC.

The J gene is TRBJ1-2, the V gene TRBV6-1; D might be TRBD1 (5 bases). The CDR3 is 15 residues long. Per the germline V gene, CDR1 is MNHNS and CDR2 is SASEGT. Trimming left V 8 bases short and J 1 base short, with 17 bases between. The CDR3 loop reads CASVDWPRDNYGYTF. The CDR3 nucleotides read TGTGCCAGCGTGGATTGGCCCAGGGATAACTATGGCTACACCTTC.

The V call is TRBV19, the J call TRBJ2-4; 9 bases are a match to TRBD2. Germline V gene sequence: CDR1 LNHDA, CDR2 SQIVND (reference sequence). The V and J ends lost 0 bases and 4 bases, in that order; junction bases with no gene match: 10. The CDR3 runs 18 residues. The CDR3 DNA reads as TGTGCCAGTAGTATAGATTGGAGCGGGGGGCCGCCTAAAAACATTCAGTACTTC. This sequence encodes CASSIDWSGGPPKNIQYF.

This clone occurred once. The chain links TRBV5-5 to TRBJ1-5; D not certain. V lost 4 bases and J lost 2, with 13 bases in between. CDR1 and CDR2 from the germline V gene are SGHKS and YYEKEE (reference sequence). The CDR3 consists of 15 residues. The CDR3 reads CASSPYESRNQPQHF. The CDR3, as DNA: TGTGCCAGCAGCCCCTATGAATCGCGCAATCAGCCCCAGCATTTT.

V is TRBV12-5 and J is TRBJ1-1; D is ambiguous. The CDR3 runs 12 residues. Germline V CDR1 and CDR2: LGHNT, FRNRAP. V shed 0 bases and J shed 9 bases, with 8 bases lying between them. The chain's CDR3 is CASGLVPFKAFF. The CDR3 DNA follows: TGTGCTAGTGGTTTGGTACCCTTTAAAGCTTTCTTT.